The sequence of this TCR beta chain was determined in a study of blood T cell repertoires in COVID-19. The germline gives CDR1 SGHTA, CDR2 FQGNSA. The CDR3 is 15 amino acids. Losses at the gene ends were 1 base for V and 2 bases for J; bases not matched to a gene: 1. Data came from immunoSEQ multiplex PCR; TCRdb stores just in-frame clones and leaves some out. The sample lists 150,000 to 200,000 clones; 65% to 80% were seen once. V is TRBV7-2 and J is TRBJ2-1; the match to TRBD2 covers 8 bases. Specimen: PBMCs or T cells enriched from blood (not recorded which). This sequence originates from a woman aged 45-59 years with acute COVID-19. CDR3 nucleotides: TGTGCCAGCAGCTTAGGCGGGGGGACCTACAATGAGCAGTTCTTC. It is translated as CASSLGGGTYNEQFF.